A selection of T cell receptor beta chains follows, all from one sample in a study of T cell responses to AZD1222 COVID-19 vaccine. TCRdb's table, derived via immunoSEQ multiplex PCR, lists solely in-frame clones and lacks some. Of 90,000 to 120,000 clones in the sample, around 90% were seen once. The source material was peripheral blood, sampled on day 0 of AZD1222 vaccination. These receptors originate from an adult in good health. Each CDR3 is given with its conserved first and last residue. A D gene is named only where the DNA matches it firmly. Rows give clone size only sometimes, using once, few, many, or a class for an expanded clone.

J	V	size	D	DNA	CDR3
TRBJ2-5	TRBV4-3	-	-	TGCGCCAGCAGCCAAGATCACGGGGTTAGGGCAGAGACCCAGTACTTC	CASSQDHGVRAETQYF
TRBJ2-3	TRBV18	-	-	TGTGCCAGCTCATCCGGGTCTAGCACAGATACGCAGTATTTT	CASSSGSSTDTQYF
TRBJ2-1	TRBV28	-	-	TGTGCCAGCAGTTTTACTCCGAATGAGCAGTTCTTC	CASSFTPNEQFF
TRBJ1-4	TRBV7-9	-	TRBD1	TGTGCCAGCAGCCCCGGACAGGGGAGCACTAATGAAAAACTGTTTTTT	CASSPGQGSTNEKLFF
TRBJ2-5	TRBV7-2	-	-	TGTGCCAGCAGCTTAGGGCAGGGGTGGGGGGAGACCCAGTACTTC	CASSLGQGWGETQYF
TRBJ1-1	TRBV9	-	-	TGTGCCAGCAGCGCGAGGGCGGGGAACACTGAAGCTTTCTTT	CASSARAGNTEAFF
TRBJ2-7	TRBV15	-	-	TGTGCCACCAGCAGAGATATGGCAGTCTACGAGCAGTACTTC	CATSRDMAVYEQYF
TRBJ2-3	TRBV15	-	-	TGTGCCACCAGCAGCACCCTAACTAGTGATCCTAGCACAGATACGCAGTATTTT	CATSSTLTSDPSTDTQYF
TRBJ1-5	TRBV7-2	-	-	TGTGCCAGCAGCAATCAGGGTGGGCAGCCCCAGCATTTT	CASSNQGGQPQHF
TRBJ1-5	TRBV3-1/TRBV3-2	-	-	TGTGCCAGCAGCCAATTTGCAGGAGGCAATCAGCCCCAGCATTTT	CASSQFAGGNQPQHF
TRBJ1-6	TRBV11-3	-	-	TGTGCCAGCAGCCCTACGGGCTTCTCACCCCTCCACTTT	CASSPTGFSPLHF
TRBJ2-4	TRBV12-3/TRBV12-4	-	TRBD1	TGTGCCAGCACCGGACAGGTCAAAAACATTCAGTACTTC	CASTGQVKNIQYF
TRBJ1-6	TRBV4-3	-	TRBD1	TGCGCCAGCAGCCAACCGGGACAGGGGAATTCACCCCTCCACTTT	CASSQPGQGNSPLHF
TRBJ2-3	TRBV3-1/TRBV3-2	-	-	TGTGCCAGCAGCTCACAGCGTAATACGCAGTATTTT	CASSSQRNTQYF
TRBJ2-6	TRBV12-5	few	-	TGTGCTAGTGGTTTGGTACGGGGAGCTGGGGCCAACGTCCTGACTTTC	CASGLVRGAGANVLTF
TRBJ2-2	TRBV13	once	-	TGTGCCAGCAGCTTACAGGGGACCGGGGAGCTGTTTTTT	CASSLQGTGELFF
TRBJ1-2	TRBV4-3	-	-	TGCGCCAGCAGCCAACAACCGGGACTACTAGTCGATGGCTACACCTTC	CASSQQPGLLVDGYTF
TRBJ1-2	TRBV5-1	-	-	TGCGCCAGCAGACCTACAGGGAAGAGCTACACCTTC	CASRPTGKSYTF
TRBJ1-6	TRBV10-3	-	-	TGTGCCATCAGTGAGGGCAGTAATTCACCCCTCCACTTT	CAISEGSNSPLHF
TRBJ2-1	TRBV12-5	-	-	TGTGCTAGTGGTGGGTCTAATGAGCAGTTCTTC	CASGGSNEQFF
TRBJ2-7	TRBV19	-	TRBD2	TGTGCCAGTAGTGGGACTAGCGGGGGCGCCTACGAGCAGTACTTC	CASSGTSGGAYEQYF
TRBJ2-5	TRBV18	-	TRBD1	TGTGCCAGCTCACCACCGACAGGGATGGAGACCCAGTACTTC	CASSPPTGMETQYF
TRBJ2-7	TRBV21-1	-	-	TGTGCCAGCAGCACTCGGGACCGATGGGCCTCCTACGAGCAGTACTTC	CASSTRDRWASYEQYF
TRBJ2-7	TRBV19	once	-	TGTGCCAGTAGTCTACAATTGCATAACTCCTACGAGCAGTACTTC	CASSLQLHNSYEQYF
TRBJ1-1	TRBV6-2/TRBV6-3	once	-	TGTGCCAGCAGTTACAAGAACCAGATGGCTTCGGGCACTGAAGCTTTCTTT	CASSYKNQMASGTEAFF
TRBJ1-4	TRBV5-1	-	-	TGCGCCAGCAGCCCCCGGGCAGGCGCAACTAATGAAAAACTGTTTTTT	CASSPRAGATNEKLFF
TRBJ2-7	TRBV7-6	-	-	TGTGCCAGCAGCTTAGAAGGGGATGGTGCCTACGAGCAGTACTTC	CASSLEGDGAYEQYF
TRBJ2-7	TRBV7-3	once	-	TGTGCCAGCAGCTTAACGGGGGCCCCCTACGAGCAGTACTTC	CASSLTGAPYEQYF
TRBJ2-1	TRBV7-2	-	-	TGTGCCAGCAGCACAAGTGGGGAGCAGTTCTTC	CASSTSGEQFF
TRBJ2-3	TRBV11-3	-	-	TGTGCCAGCTGTTTGGGTGAAGACACGGATACGCAGTATTTT	CASCLGEDTDTQYF
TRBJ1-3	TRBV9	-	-	TGTGCCAGCAGCGTAGGTCAGGGGCCTGGAAACACCATATATTTT	CASSVGQGPGNTIYF
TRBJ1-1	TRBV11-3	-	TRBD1	TGTGCCAGCAGCCGCAGGGGGGGGGCTGAAGCTTTCTTT	CASSRRGGAEAFF
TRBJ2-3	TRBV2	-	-	TGTGCCAGCAGGTTGGGGGGCACAGATACGCAGTATTTT	CASRLGGTDTQYF
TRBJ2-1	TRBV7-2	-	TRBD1	TGTGCCAGCAGCTTAGGACCGGGACAGGGGGCGAATGAGCAGTTCTTC	CASSLGPGQGANEQFF
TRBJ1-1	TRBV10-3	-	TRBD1	TGTGCCATCAGTGCTCAACAGGGGGCGCTTACTGAAGCTTTCTTT	CAISAQQGALTEAFF
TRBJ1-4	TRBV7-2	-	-	TGTGCCAGCAGTTACCTGAGAGATAATGAAAAACTGTTTTTT	CASSYLRDNEKLFF
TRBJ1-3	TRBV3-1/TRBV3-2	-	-	TGTGCCAGCAGCCAAGATGGCGGGGGGGCACTCTCTGGAAACACCATATATTTT	CASSQDGGGALSGNTIYF
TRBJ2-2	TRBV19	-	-	TGTGCCAGTGTTTCGGGCCCGAACACCGGGGAGCTGTTTTTT	CASVSGPNTGELFF
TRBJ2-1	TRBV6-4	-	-	TGTGCCAGCAAGCAGTCAACGGTTAGCTCCTACAATGAGCAGTTCTTC	CASKQSTVSSYNEQFF
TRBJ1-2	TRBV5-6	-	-	TGTGCCAGCAGCCTTGGGACTACGGGAGGCTACACCTTC	CASSLGTTGGYTF
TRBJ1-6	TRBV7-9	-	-	TGTGCCAGCAGCCGCGGACAGAGCGAAAATTCACCCCTCCACTTT	CASSRGQSENSPLHF
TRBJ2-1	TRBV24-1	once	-	TGTGCCACCAGTGATAGGACGAATGAGCAGTTCTTC	CATSDRTNEQFF
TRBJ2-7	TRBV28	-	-	TGTGCCAGCAGTTTCTACGACCGGGGCGGCGAGCAGTACTTC	CASSFYDRGGEQYF
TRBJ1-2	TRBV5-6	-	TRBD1	TGTGCCAGCAGCCCGGGCCCGGGACAGGATACCTATGGCTACACCTTC	CASSPGPGQDTYGYTF
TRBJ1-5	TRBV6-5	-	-	TGTGCCAGCACCGGGGGGCGGCATCAGCCCCAGCATTTT	CASTGGRHQPQHF
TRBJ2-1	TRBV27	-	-	TGTGCCAGCAGTTTAACTCCCGGGAGCTCCTACAATGAGCAGTTCTTC	CASSLTPGSSYNEQFF
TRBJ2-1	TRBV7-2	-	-	TGTGCCAGCAGCTTAGAACTAGTCTATGAGCAGTTCTTC	CASSLELVYEQFF
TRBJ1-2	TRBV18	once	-	TGTGCCAGCTCACCGGCGGGTAACTATGGCTACACCTTC	CASSPAGNYGYTF
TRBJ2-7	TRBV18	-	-	TGTGCCAGCTCACTATTTGGCGGCGGGTCCTACGAGCAGTACTTC	CASSLFGGGSYEQYF
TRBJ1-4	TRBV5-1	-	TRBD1	TGCGCCAGCAGCTGGGACGGACAGGGCAGGTCGAAACTGTTTTTT	CASSWDGQGRSKLFF
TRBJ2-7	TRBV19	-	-	TGTGCCAGTAGTATAGAGCGGCCCCCCTACGAGCAGTACTTC	CASSIERPPYEQYF